This entry is about one T cell receptor (beta chain). The age range of participants was about 18 to 90 years, with residence in 20 to 25 US areas. Membership in each cohort depended on participant-reported clinical history. Donors of Cohort 3 who recovered were those that had two negative PCRs, clearance, or symptom resolution. CDR3 length: 14 residues. V was pared by 2 bases and J by 5 bases, with 12 bases between. CDR1 and CDR2 (germline): MNHEY, SVGAGI. Measured with immunoSEQ multiplex PCR; TCRdb has only the in-frame clones, and not every one. The table has 95,000 to 150,000 clones, around 83% seen once. This record comes from a study of blood T cell repertoires in COVID-19.

The TCR sequence derives from a woman between 25 and 40 years old who had recovered from COVID-19. Sequenced input: PBMCs or T cells enriched from blood (not recorded which). This chain joins TRBV6-5 and TRBJ1-2; no clear D gene. The CDR3 here is CASSYRTVDYGYTF. The CDR3 nucleotides read TGTGCCAGCAGTTACCGGACTGTCGATTATGGCTACACCTTC.